The clone carrying this TCR beta chain was seen a handful of times. The data stem from a study of blood T cell repertoires in COVID-19. About the research overall: Sites in the United States, Italy and Spain provided acute and convalescent COVID-19 samples.

In the authors' methods: The authors estimated nucleated cell counts from reference gene primer amplification. The assay was immunoSEQ multiplex PCR, and TCRdb's table has in-frame clones only and misses some. V and J calls and clone size are given by that table; D and trimming were obtained from the DNA. The data show roughly 240,000 clones, around 87% seen once. This CDR3 is built from 15 residues. Germline values: CDR1 MNHEY, CDR2 SVGAGI. V dropped 4 bases and J dropped 0; count of bases not matched to a gene: 3. Sequencing was done on a sample of peripheral blood. The receptor's source is a woman between 25 and 40 years old who had recovered from COVID-19. V and J are TRBV6-5 and TRBJ1-3; 7 bases align to TRBD1. For the CDR3, the DNA is TGTGCCAGCAGTTTCAGGGGGGCCTCTGGAAACACCATATATTTT. Translating gives CASSFRGASGNTIYF.